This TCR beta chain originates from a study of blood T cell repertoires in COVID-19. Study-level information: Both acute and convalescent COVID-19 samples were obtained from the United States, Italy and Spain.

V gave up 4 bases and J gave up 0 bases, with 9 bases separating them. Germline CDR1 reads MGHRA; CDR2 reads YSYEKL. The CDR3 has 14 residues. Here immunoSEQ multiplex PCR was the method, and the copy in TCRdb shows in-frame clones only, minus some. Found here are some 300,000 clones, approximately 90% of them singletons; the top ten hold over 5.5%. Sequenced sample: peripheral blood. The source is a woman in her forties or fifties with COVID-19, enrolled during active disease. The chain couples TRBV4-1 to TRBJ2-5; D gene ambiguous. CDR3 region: CASSRAAYQETQYF. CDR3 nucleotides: TGCGCCAGCAGCCGGGCCGCCTACCAAGAGACCCAGTACTTC.